The 16 T cell receptor beta chains below all came from one sample that was sequenced in a study of cytomegalovirus exposure and HLA in healthy donors. PCR employed 60 Vbeta and 13 Jbeta primers. Libraries were prepared by immunoSEQ multiplex PCR; TCRdb keeps only in-frame clonotypes and omits some of them. The table has 55,000 to 80,000 clones, 70% to 85% seen once. Sequencing was done on a sample of PBMCs. These receptors came from a man in his 60s in good health and CMV-seropositive.

This rearrangement joins TRBV7-9 to TRBJ1-1, with 7 bases that match TRBD1. V dropped 5 bases and J dropped 1; count of bases not matched to a gene: 4. This CDR3 spans 14 amino acids. The germline V gene has CDR1 SEHNR and CDR2 FQNEAQ (reference sequence). The CDR3 DNA reads as TGTGCCAGCAGCGCCTCAGGGGGGAACACTGAAGCTTTCTTT. Its protein product is CASSASGGNTEAFF.

This chain connects TRBV5-6 to TRBJ1-6; no definite D call. The CDR3 consists of 16 residues. Germline-derived CDR1 and CDR2 are SGHDT and YYEEEE. Trimming removed 0 bases from V and 1 base from J, with 8 bases in between. The CDR3 sequence: CASSLVGESYNSPLHF. The CDR3 DNA reads TGTGCCAGCAGCTTGGTTGGGGAGTCCTATAATTCACCCCTCCACTTT.

The chain links TRBV9 to TRBJ1-1; D is undetermined. This CDR3 region has 16 residues. The V gene's germline CDR1 is SGDLS and CDR2 YYNGEE. Trimming took off 0 bases at V and 1 base at J, with 13 bases between the two ends. CDR3 in amino acids: CASSVVRGEGNTEAFF. In DNA, the CDR3 is TGTGCCAGCAGCGTAGTCCGCGGGGAGGGGAACACTGAAGCTTTCTTT.

The chain couples TRBV18 to TRBJ2-2, with 9 bases matching TRBD2. Germline CDR1 is KGHSH and CDR2 is LQKENI. Germline trimming cut 5 bases from V and 3 bases from J; bases unmatched to any gene: 7. The CDR3 is 16 residues long. The CDR3 here is CASSGSGGSHTGELFF. CDR3 sequence (DNA): TGTGCCAGCTCAGGCAGCGGGGGGTCCCACACCGGGGAGCTGTTTTTT.

In its sample, this clone was seen a few times. CDR3 bases: TGTGCCAGCAGTTCCCTAGGAACGCGGGAAGAGACCCAGTACTTC. Amino acid sequence: CASSSLGTREETQYF. The V gene is TRBV27, the J gene TRBJ2-5; weak D call: TRBD2 (5 bases). CDR3 size: 15 residues. Trimming pared 4 bases from V and 3 bases from J, leaving 15 bases between. CDR1 is MNHEY and CDR2 is SMNVEV in the germline V gene (reference sequence).

The chain links TRBV7-9 to TRBJ1-1; no clear D gene. CDR1 and CDR2 (germline): SEHNR, FQNEAQ (reference sequence). Deletions cut 1 base from V and 1 base from J, with 10 bases between. The CDR3 is 15 residues long. Here the CDR3 reads CASSLEPGGNTEAFF. The DNA of the CDR3 is TGTGCCAGCAGCTTAGAGCCAGGAGGGAACACTGAAGCTTTCTTT.

The chain employs TRBV7-6 and TRBJ2-1, with 9 bases fitting TRBD2. CDR3 length equals 15 residues. The V and J ends lost 4 bases and 2 bases, in that order; junction bases with no gene match: 3. In germline, CDR1 is SGHVS, CDR2 FNYEAQ. Here the CDR3 reads CASSSGLATYNEQFF. CDR3 sequence (DNA): TGTGCCAGCAGCTCTGGACTAGCGACCTACAATGAGCAGTTCTTC.

The chain carries TRBV19 and TRBJ2-2; perhaps TRBD2 as D (6 bases). This CDR3 is built from 14 residues. V dropped 6 bases and J dropped 5 bases, with 13 bases sitting between them. The germline V gene encodes CDR1 LNHDA and CDR2 SQIVND (reference sequence). CDR3 in DNA: TGTGCCAGTAGCAGCGGAGGGGTAACCGGGGAGCTGTTTTTT. Its protein product is CASSSGGVTGELFF.

The chain combines TRBV6-5 with TRBJ1-5, with D maybe TRBD1 (5 bases). Trimming took 6 bases from V and 3 from J, leaving 15 bases between them. This CDR3 is built from 15 residues. CDR1 and CDR2 (germline): MNHEY, SVGAGI. The CDR3 loop reads CASSRAAGFNQPQHF. The CDR3 DNA reads as TGTGCCAGCAGCCGCGCCGCAGGGTTCAATCAGCCCCAGCATTTT.

V and J are TRBV28 and TRBJ2-1, with TRBD2 as a possible D gene (6 bases). CDR1 is MDHEN, CDR2 SYDVKM, per germline. The V end lost 9 bases, the J end lost 6 bases, and 18 bases lay between the germline ends. The CDR3 loop spans 14 amino acids. CDR3 region: CASRTGLRINEQFF. The DNA of the CDR3 is TGTGCCAGTAGAACCGGACTACGTATCAATGAGCAGTTCTTC.

CDR3 sequence: CASSQVIDRGEAFF. In nucleotides, the CDR3 is TGCGCCAGCAGCCAAGTCATAGACAGGGGTGAAGCTTTCTTT. The chain employs TRBV4-1 and TRBJ1-1, with 8 positions matching TRBD1. The junction had 5 bases not matched to a gene; V was cut back by 1 base and J by 7 bases. This CDR3 contains 14 residues. Germline values: CDR1 MGHRA, CDR2 YSYEKL.

This sequence joins TRBV19 and TRBJ1-4, with D perhaps matching TRBD1 (6 bases). Germline lookup yields CDR1 LNHDA and CDR2 SQIVND (reference sequence). V was cut by 3 bases and J by 3 bases, with 11 bases left in between. This CDR3 spans 15 amino acids. The CDR3 protein is CASSIQGRPNEKLFF. DNA for the CDR3: TGTGCCAGTAGTATTCAGGGGCGACCTAATGAAAAACTGTTTTTT. Complete variable domain (other parts from reference TRBV19 and TRBJ1-4): DGGITQSPKYLFRKEGQNVTLSCEQNLNHDAMYWYRQDPGQGLRLIYYSQIVNDFQKGDIAEGYSVSREKKESFPLTVTSAQKNPTAFYLCASSIQGRPNEKLFFGSGTQLSVL.

The DNA of the CDR3 is TGTGCCAGCAGCTTAATGAGGGCCCCCTACGAGCAGTACTTC. Translating gives CASSLMRAPYEQYF. This chain uses TRBV11-3 with TRBJ2-7; tentative D call: TRBD2 (5 bases). CDR3 length: 14 residues. CDR1 SGHNT and CDR2 YENEEA come from the germline V gene. With 2 bases removed from V and 2 bases from J, the gap between germline ends came to 10 bases. Full variable domain (rest looked up from reference TRBV11-3 and TRBJ2-7): EAGVVQSPRYKIIEKKQPVAFWCNPISGHNTLYWYLQNLGQGPELLIRYENEEAVDDSQLPKDRFSAERLKGVDSTLKIQPAELGDSAVYLCASSLMRAPYEQYFGPGTRLTVT.

V gene TRBV11-2 combines with J gene TRBJ1-1; D uncertain. Germline loops: CDR1 SGHAT, CDR2 FQNNGV. The V and J ends lost 5 bases and 5 bases respectively, with 15 bases between them. The CDR3 totals 14 residues. The CDR3 sequence: CASSPLGRSTEAFF. CDR3 bases: TGTGCCAGCAGCCCATTGGGGAGGAGTACTGAAGCTTTCTTT. The entire variable domain, with the rest obtained from reference TRBV11-2 and TRBJ1-1, is as follows: EAGVAQSPRYKIIEKRQSVAFWCNPISGHATLYWYQQILGQGPKLLIQFQNNGVVDDSQLPKDRFSAERLKGVDSTLKIQPAKLEDSAVYLCASSPLGRSTEAFFGQGTRLTVV.

The V call is TRBV18, the J call TRBJ2-5; tentative D call: TRBD1 (6 bases). The J call may not be correct, given that the DNA end is closer to TRBJ2-7. From germline, CDR1 is KGHSH and CDR2 LQKENI. This CDR3 has 12 amino acids. The CDR3 DNA reads TGTGCCAGCTCACTCCAGGGGTACGAGCAGTACTTC. Residues: CASSLQGYEQYF.

This chain connects TRBV7-9 to TRBJ1-5, with a tentative D call TRBD1 (5 bases). V was cut by 0 bases and J by 9 bases, with 6 bases left in between. This CDR3 region has 12 residues. CDR1 SEHNR and CDR2 FQNEAQ come from the germline V gene (reference sequence). The CDR3 coding sequence is TGTGCCAGCAGCTTAGCGCAGGGGCCCCAGCATTTT. Translating it yields CASSLAQGPQHF.